This T cell receptor beta chain was profiled in a study of chemoradiotherapy in HPV16-positive cancers. Looking at the study overall: Candidate HPV-specific clones and shared TCR motifs came from two HPV16-positive patients.

A note on this clone: Its antigen is unknown.

Profiled with immunoSEQ multiplex PCR; TCRdb holds only in-frame clones, not every one. The table includes 6,000 or so clones, roughly 86% detected once. Samples were taken several times over chemoradiotherapy. Study results and caveats: HPV-responsive T-cell expansion during chemoradiotherapy was linked to improved recurrence-free survival in HPV16-positive patients. Candidate HPV-specific clones and E7-related TCR motifs grew in tumor during treatment.

Trimming shortened V by 1 base and J by 2 bases, and 13 bases separated the two germline ends. Germline CDR1 reads LGHNA; CDR2 reads YNFKEQ. This CDR3 region has 16 residues. V is TRBV4-2 and J is TRBJ2-3; possible D gene TRBD2, 6 bases. This specimen consisted of tumor tissue, obtained from a patient who underwent chemoradiotherapy. This TCR came from a human donor with HPV-associated anogenital cancer. The chain's CDR3 is CASSQALGGDTDTQYF. The CDR3 nucleotides read TGTGCCAGCAGCCAAGCCCTTGGAGGGGACACAGATACGCAGTATTTT.